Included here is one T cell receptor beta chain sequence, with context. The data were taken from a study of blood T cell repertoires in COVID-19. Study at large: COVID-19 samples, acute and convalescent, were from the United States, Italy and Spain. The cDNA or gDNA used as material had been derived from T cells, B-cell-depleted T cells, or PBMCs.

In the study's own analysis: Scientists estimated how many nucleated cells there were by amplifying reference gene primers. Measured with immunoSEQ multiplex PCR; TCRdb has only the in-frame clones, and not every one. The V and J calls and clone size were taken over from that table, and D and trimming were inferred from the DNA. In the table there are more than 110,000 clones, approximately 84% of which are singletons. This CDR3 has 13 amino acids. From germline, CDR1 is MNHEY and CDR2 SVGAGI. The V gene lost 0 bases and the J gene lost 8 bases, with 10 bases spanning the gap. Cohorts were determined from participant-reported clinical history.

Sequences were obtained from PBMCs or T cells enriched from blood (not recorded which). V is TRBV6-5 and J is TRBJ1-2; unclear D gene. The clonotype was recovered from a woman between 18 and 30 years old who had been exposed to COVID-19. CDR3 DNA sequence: TGTGCCAGCAGTTACTCCGAGGTAACGGGCTACACCTTC. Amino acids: CASSYSEVTGYTF.